These T cell receptor beta chains were read from a single sample in a study of T cell responses to AZD1222 COVID-19 vaccine. Measured with immunoSEQ multiplex PCR; TCRdb has only the in-frame clones, and not every one. The data show about 130,000 clones, roughly 85% seen once. The source material was peripheral blood, sampled on day 0 of AZD1222 vaccination. The receptors come from an adult in good health. CDR3s include the opening cysteine and the closing phenylalanine or tryptophan. D genes are given only for firm matches. Size is stated for part of the rows, as once, few or many counts, or as a class when the clone is expanded.

v_gene	d_gene	abundance	j_gene	CDR3nt	CDR3aa
TRBV7-9	.	.	TRBJ2-7	TGTGCCAGCAGTACCGTGGGGGGCTACGAGCAGTACTTC	CASSTVGGYEQYF
TRBV11-2	TRBD1	.	TRBJ2-5	TGTGCCAGCAGCTTGGCCGGGACAGGGGCGGGGGAGACCCAGTACTTC	CASSLAGTGAGETQYF
TRBV28	TRBD1	.	TRBJ1-2	TGTGCCAGCAGATCCATGTGGGCAGGGGGCCTCTATGGCTACACCTTC	CASRSMWAGGLYGYTF
TRBV19	.	.	TRBJ1-2	TGTGCCAGTAGTATAGGAGGGGCGAACTATGGCTACACCTTC	CASSIGGANYGYTF
TRBV25-1	.	.	TRBJ1-2	TGTGCCAGCAGTCCCGGGGAGTGGCGTTATGGCTACACCTTC	CASSPGEWRYGYTF
TRBV7-8	.	.	TRBJ1-2	TGTGCCAGCAGCTTTTACGCGCAAAACTATGGCTACACCTTC	CASSFYAQNYGYTF
TRBV29-1	.	.	TRBJ1-2	TGCAGCGTTGAGGACTGGCGGTCCTATGGCTACACCTTC	CSVEDWRSYGYTF
TRBV18	.	once	TRBJ2-1	TGTGCCAGCTCACCCAGCTCCCGACTAGGAGTCGATGAGCAGTTCTTC	CASSPSSRLGVDEQFF
TRBV19	TRBD1	.	TRBJ2-7	TGTGCCAGTAGTATGGTCGGGACAGGGAAAAACGAGCAGTACTTC	CASSMVGTGKNEQYF
TRBV5-1	TRBD1	.	TRBJ1-6	TGCGCCAGCAGCGGCGGGACAGGGTCGGATTCACCCCTCCACTTT	CASSGGTGSDSPLHF
TRBV19	.	.	TRBJ2-2	TGTGCCAGTAGTATAGATTTGGGGAGCCCCGGGGAGCTGTTTTTT	CASSIDLGSPGELFF
TRBV2	.	.	TRBJ1-6	TGTGCCAGCAGTGAACGAGGGGTCCCCCTCAATTCACCCCTCCACTTT	CASSERGVPLNSPLHF
TRBV4-1	.	once	TRBJ1-6	TGCGCCAGCAGCCACCCCGGGCGGCAGGGGAATTCACCCCTCCACTTT	CASSHPGRQGNSPLHF
TRBV10-3	TRBD1	.	TRBJ1-5	TGTGCCGGGTCACAGGGGGCCGGGAATCAGCCCCAGCATTTT	CAGSQGAGNQPQHF
TRBV29-1	.	.	TRBJ1-4	TGCAGCGTTGATGGGGGGTTTGGAACTAATGAAAAACTGTTTTTT	CSVDGGFGTNEKLFF
TRBV19	TRBD1	.	TRBJ2-7	TGTGCCAGCGCCAATAGGGGGACAGGGAGCTCTTACGAGCAGTACTTC	CASANRGTGSSYEQYF
TRBV5-4	.	few	TRBJ2-7	TGTGCCAGCAGCTTCCCTCGGGGTGAGCAGTACTTC	CASSFPRGEQYF
TRBV5-1	.	.	TRBJ2-1	TGCGCCAGCAGTTCGGCTCGCCGAAACAATGAGCAGTTCTTC	CASSSARRNNEQFF
TRBV18	.	.	TRBJ2-5	TGTGCCAGCTCCCGGTCCGCTGAAGAGACCCAGTACTTC	CASSRSAEETQYF
TRBV25-1	.	few	TRBJ1-5	TGTGCCAGCAGTGAATCTGCGTCGGGGGAGGGCAATCAGCCCCAGCATTTT	CASSESASGEGNQPQHF
TRBV30	TRBD1	few	TRBJ1-6	TGTGCCTTTGCCTTACAGGGGGCACGCAATTCACCCCTCCACTTT	CAFALQGARNSPLHF
TRBV25-1	.	once	TRBJ2-3	TGTGCCAGCGCAAGGGGGGTAGGAGTTACCGGTACGCAGTATTTT	CASARGVGVTGTQYF
TRBV2	.	.	TRBJ1-6	TGTGCCAGCGCCTGGACGGGGTTGGTATCCCTCCACTTT	CASAWTGLVSLHF
TRBV28	.	.	TRBJ1-2	TGTGCCAGCAGGCTGGGACCGGGAGGCTACACCTTC	CASRLGPGGYTF
TRBV7-9	.	.	TRBJ2-7	TGTGCCAGCAGCTTGATGGGCAGGGTCTCCTACGAGCAGTACTTC	CASSLMGRVSYEQYF
TRBV12-3/TRBV12-4	.	.	TRBJ2-1	TGTGCCAGCAGTCCCGCCGGATACAATGAGCAGTTCTTC	CASSPAGYNEQFF
TRBV14	TRBD2	few	TRBJ2-7	TGTGCCAGTACGAAGAGCGGGACGTACTATCAGTACTTC	CASTKSGTYYQYF
TRBV29-1	.	.	TRBJ2-7	TGCAGCGTTGAAAAGGGCAGGGTGCTTACCTTC	CSVEKGRVLTF
TRBV12-3/TRBV12-4	.	.	TRBJ2-2	TGTGCCAGCAGCCGCCCGACCGGGGAGCTGTTTTTT	CASSRPTGELFF
TRBV10-3	.	.	TRBJ1-2	TGTGCCATCAGTGTATCAGGGCAGGGGCCGTATGGCTACACCTTC	CAISVSGQGPYGYTF
TRBV6-2/TRBV6-3	TRBD1	.	TRBJ1-2	TGTGCCAGCAGTCGCAGGACAGGGGGCTATGGCTACACCTTC	CASSRRTGGYGYTF
TRBV2	.	.	TRBJ1-5	TGTGCCAGTAAAGGGGTAGCAGGGGTCAATCAGCCCCAGCATTTT	CASKGVAGVNQPQHF